Listed below are T cell receptor beta chains from one sample, sequenced in a study of T cell responses to AZD1222 COVID-19 vaccine. Only in-frame clones appear in the TCRdb table, and some are missing; sequencing was by immunoSEQ multiplex PCR. The table records some 94,000 clones, roughly 92% of them present only once. The material sequenced was peripheral blood, taken on day 0 of AZD1222 vaccination. These TCRs come from an adult in good health. Both conserved end residues are part of each CDR3. The D gene is left open where the match is weak. Clone size is stated in some rows and not others, as once, few, many or a class when expanded.

j_gene,v_gene,abundance,d_gene,CDR3aa,CDR3nt
TRBJ1-5,TRBV19,NA,NA,CASSISGSGQPQHF,TGTGCCAGTAGTATTTCGGGGTCGGGTCAGCCCCAGCATTTT
TRBJ2-3,TRBV10-3,NA,NA,CANRADSRGTDTQYF,TGTGCCAATAGGGCAGACTCTAGGGGCACAGATACGCAGTATTTT
TRBJ1-5,TRBV24-1,NA,NA,CATSDKTGIQPQHF,TGTGCCACCAGTGATAAAACAGGGATCCAGCCCCAGCATTTT
TRBJ2-6,TRBV28,NA,NA,CASSLLGPDSGANVLTF,TGTGCCAGCAGTTTATTGGGACCGGACTCTGGGGCCAACGTCCTGACTTTC
TRBJ2-2,TRBV5-1,NA,NA,CASSPHQRGDGELFF,TGCGCCAGCAGCCCCCATCAGAGGGGCGACGGGGAGCTGTTTTTT
TRBJ2-7,TRBV29-1,NA,TRBD1,CSVEDWDRGKNEQYF,TGCAGCGTTGAAGATTGGGACAGGGGGAAGAACGAGCAGTACTTC
TRBJ2-7,TRBV6-5,NA,TRBD1,CASSSGTGTYEQYF,TGTGCCAGCAGTTCGGGGACAGGGACATACGAGCAGTACTTC
TRBJ1-6,TRBV7-8,NA,TRBD1,CASSLGKGATNSPLHF,TGTGCCAGCAGCCTAGGAAAGGGGGCCACCAATTCACCCCTCCACTTT
TRBJ1-1,TRBV18,NA,NA,CASSLSQLQGNTEAFF,TGTGCCAGCTCACTATCGCAATTACAGGGTAACACTGAAGCTTTCTTT
TRBJ2-2,TRBV7-3,NA,TRBD1,CASSPEAGGAGELFF,TGTGCCAGCAGCCCAGAGGCAGGGGGTGCCGGGGAGCTGTTTTTT
TRBJ1-2,TRBV24-1,NA,NA,CATSSAADGYTF,TGTGCCACCAGTAGCGCGGCAGATGGCTACACCTTC
TRBJ1-1,TRBV29-1,NA,NA,CSGTKPGTEAFF,TGCAGCGGGACGAAACCGGGGACTGAAGCTTTCTTT
TRBJ1-3,TRBV4-2,NA,NA,CASSQDFQSSGNTIYF,TGTGCCAGCAGCCAAGATTTCCAATCCTCTGGAAACACCATATATTTT
TRBJ1-5,TRBV19,NA,TRBD1,CASSEGQALFGSPQHF,TGTGCCAGTAGTGAGGGACAGGCGCTTTTTGGTTCGCCCCAGCATTTT
TRBJ1-4,TRBV30,NA,NA,CAWSAAGEDEKLFF,TGTGCCTGGAGTGCCGCAGGGGAAGATGAAAAACTGTTTTTT
TRBJ2-3,TRBV4-2,once,NA,CASSPTSEDTQYF,TGTGCCAGCAGCCCGACGTCGGAAGATACGCAGTATTTT
TRBJ2-1,TRBV19,NA,TRBD2,CASNPGGGRVYNEQFF,TGTGCCAGTAATCCTGGCGGCGGGAGGGTTTACAATGAGCAGTTCTTC
TRBJ2-1,TRBV12-3/TRBV12-4,NA,NA,CASSLLVSGQFF,TGTGCCAGCAGCCTACTAGTAAGCGGGCAGTTCTTC
TRBJ2-7,TRBV5-1,NA,TRBD1,CASSLAPGQGNYEQYF,TGCGCCAGCAGCTTGGCCCCGGGACAGGGCAACTACGAGCAGTACTTC
TRBJ2-3,TRBV5-4,once,NA,CASSLPIFQDPPGTDTQYF,TGTGCCAGCAGCTTGCCTATTTTTCAGGACCCACCCGGCACAGATACGCAGTATTTT
TRBJ1-3,TRBV3-1/TRBV3-2,NA,TRBD1,CASSRTGGLPGGGNTIYF,TGTGCCAGCAGCCGGACAGGGGGCTTACCGGGGGGTGGAAACACCATATATTTT
TRBJ1-2,TRBV5-1,NA,NA,CASSLDSNYGYTF,TGCGCCAGCAGCTTAGACAGTAACTATGGCTACACCTTC
TRBJ1-6,TRBV5-1,NA,NA,CASSLNPSHSPLHF,TGCGCCAGCAGCTTAAATCCCAGCCATTCACCCCTCCACTTT
TRBJ1-3,TRBV9,NA,TRBD1,CASSVSGQGRNTIYF,TGTGCCAGCAGCGTTTCAGGACAGGGGCGAAACACCATATATTTT
TRBJ1-4,TRBV19,NA,TRBD1,CASSQTGKDEKLFF,TGTGCCAGTAGCCAGACAGGGAAGGATGAAAAACTGTTTTTT
TRBJ2-1,TRBV7-3,NA,NA,CASSFGASSYNEQFF,TGTGCCAGCAGCTTTGGGGCTAGCTCCTACAATGAGCAGTTCTTC
TRBJ1-2,TRBV5-1,NA,TRBD1,CASSLDRGGKDYGYTF,TGCGCCAGCAGCTTGGACAGGGGTGGAAAAGACTATGGCTACACCTTC
TRBJ1-1,TRBV10-3,NA,NA,CAISGGPNTEAFF,TGTGCCATCAGTGGGGGCCCGAACACTGAAGCTTTCTTT
TRBJ1-5,TRBV30,NA,TRBD1,CAWRMTGAEGPQHF,TGTGCCTGGAGGATGACAGGGGCGGAGGGTCCCCAGCATTTT
TRBJ1-3,TRBV7-3,NA,NA,CASSLSAVTTGNTIYF,TGTGCCAGCAGCTTATCTGCGGTAACTACTGGAAACACCATATATTTT
TRBJ1-2,TRBV7-9,NA,NA,CASSFERGTYGYTF,TGTGCCAGCAGCTTCGAGAGAGGGACCTATGGCTACACCTTC
TRBJ2-4,TRBV19,NA,TRBD2,CASSIDASGVTKNIQYF,TGTGCCAGTAGTATAGATGCTAGCGGGGTAACCAAAAACATTCAGTACTTC
TRBJ1-4,TRBV27,NA,NA,CASRGLWGTNEKLFF,TGTGCCAGCAGAGGACTCTGGGGTACTAATGAAAAACTGTTTTTT
TRBJ2-1,TRBV15,NA,TRBD1,CATSRGTGISNEQFF,TGTGCCACCAGCAGGGGGACAGGGATCAGCAATGAGCAGTTCTTC
TRBJ1-3,TRBV11-3,NA,NA,CASSPAGGNTIYF,TGTGCCAGCAGCCCCGCCGGTGGGAACACCATATATTTT
TRBJ2-7,TRBV15,NA,TRBD1,CATSTDRGNEQYF,TGTGCCACCAGCACCGACAGGGGTAACGAGCAGTACTTC
TRBJ1-4,TRBV4-3,NA,NA,CASSQDPATNEKLFF,TGCGCCAGCAGCCAAGATCCCGCAACTAATGAAAAACTGTTTTTT
TRBJ1-2,TRBV20-1,NA,NA,CSARRGEGYTF,TGCAGTGCTAGGCGGGGGGAGGGCTACACCTTC
TRBJ1-4,TRBV20-1,NA,NA,CSASMGAPNEKLFF,TGCAGTGCTAGTATGGGGGCTCCCAATGAAAAACTGTTTTTT
TRBJ2-2,TRBV3-1/TRBV3-2,NA,NA,CASSQGNGQLFF,TGTGCCAGCAGCCAAGGAAACGGACAGCTGTTTTTT
TRBJ1-1,TRBV19,NA,NA,CASSPKLRETEAFF,TGTGCCAGTAGTCCCAAGCTTAGGGAGACTGAAGCTTTCTTT
TRBJ1-5,TRBV7-2,NA,NA,CASSLVAGSAQPQHF,TGTGCCAGCAGCTTAGTTGCCGGGTCGGCTCAGCCCCAGCATTTT
TRBJ2-7,TRBV7-9,NA,NA,CASSLVGAARSYEQYF,TGTGCCAGCAGCTTAGTGGGAGCCGCTAGATCCTACGAGCAGTACTTC
TRBJ2-7,TRBV28,NA,NA,CAIPITYGGLNEQYF,TGTGCCATCCCCATAACATACGGCGGTCTCAACGAGCAGTACTTC
TRBJ2-3,TRBV5-1,NA,TRBD1,CASNNPGQGADTQYF,TGCGCCAGCAACAACCCGGGACAGGGGGCAGATACGCAGTATTTT
TRBJ1-2,TRBV2,NA,NA,CASSEETPQYVNYGYTF,TGTGCCAGCAGTGAGGAGACCCCACAATACGTTAACTATGGCTACACCTTC
TRBJ1-1,TRBV6-1,NA,NA,CASSAPQGTGMINTEAFF,TGTGCCAGCAGTGCTCCCCAAGGAACAGGGATGATTAACACTGAAGCTTTCTTT
TRBJ1-2,TRBV14,NA,NA,CASSQGAVLF,TGTGCCAGCAGCCAAGGGGCGGTACTCTTC
TRBJ1-4,TRBV20-1,NA,NA,CSGRVFEKLFF,TGCAGTGGGAGGGTCTTTGAAAAACTGTTTTTT